Each of the 13 T cell receptor beta chains below was sequenced from the same sample in a study of T-cell memory formation after mild COVID-19. TCRdb independently ran MiXCR on the 5' RACE reads; one entry per CDR3 protein. The repertoire consists of fewer than 200,000 distinct CDR3 sequences, with 10% to 15% occurring once and the leading ten covering more than 3%. The material sequenced was PBMCs or a T cell subset sorted from them (not recorded which). The source of these receptors is a man younger than 30 who had mild COVID-19 (a few samples of this study predate the infection). Cell type and time point are not known.

The table lists this clonotype with a few counts. The chain couples TRBV7-3 to TRBJ1-1, with D tentatively TRBD1 (6 bases). The CDR3 has 13 amino acids. The V end was cut by 0 bases, the J end by 8 bases, with 10 bases between. Germline V lookup: CDR1 SGHTA, CDR2 FQGTGA. The CDR3 DNA sequence: TGTGCCAGCAGCTTAACAACTACAGGGGAAGCTTTCTTT. It encodes CASSLTTTGEAFF.

This clonotype was detected only a few times. The chain joins TRBV7-9 to TRBJ1-6, with no clear D. Trimming removed 6 bases from V and 10 bases from J, with 25 bases in between. Germline CDR1 reads SEHNR; CDR2 reads FQNEAQ (reference sequence). The CDR3 sequence is 17 residues long. The CDR3 loop is CASRPSALSGFGSPLHF. The CDR3 nucleotides read TGTGCCAGCAGGCCTTCCGCCCTCTCGGGGTTCGGGTCACCCCTCCACTTT. Combining the CDR3 with reference TRBV7-9 and TRBJ1-6 gives the whole variable domain DTGVSQNPRHKITKRGQNVTFRCDPISEHNRLYWYRQTLGQGPEFLTYFQNEAQLEKSRLLSDRFSAERPKGSFSTLEIQRTEQGDSAMYLCASRPSALSGFGSPLHFGNGTRLTVT.

V is TRBV6-2 or TRBV6-3 and J is TRBJ1-2; D is unclear. Trimming removed 7 bases at V and 2 bases at J, with 14 bases between. The V gene's germline CDR1 is MNHEY and CDR2 SVGEGT. The CDR3 spans 14 residues. In DNA form, the CDR3 reads TGTGCCAGCACCTTACGTGGGAAAAACTATGGCTACACCTTC. It specifies CASTLRGKNYGYTF.

This clonotype was counted only a few times. This chain connects TRBV7-3 to TRBJ2-1; 11 bases align to TRBD2. Trimming removed 1 base from V and 6 bases from J; junction bases left unmatched: 2. There are 15 residues in the CDR3. Per germline, CDR1 SGHTA and CDR2 FQGTGA. This CDR3 reads CASSLNSGGANEQFF. The CDR3 nucleotides are TGTGCCAGCAGCTTAAATAGCGGGGGGGCCAATGAGCAGTTCTTC.

V is TRBV19 and J is TRBJ1-6, with D possibly being TRBD1 (5 bases). The CDR3 sequence is 14 residues long. Deletions cut 4 bases from V and 9 bases from J, with 13 bases between. Germline V gene lookup returns CDR1 LNHDA and CDR2 SQIVND (reference sequence). The chain's CDR3 is CASSNRQPFSPLHF. DNA for the CDR3: TGTGCCAGTAGTAATCGACAGCCTTTTTCACCCCTCCACTTT.

This chain joins TRBV5-5 and TRBJ2-7, with 10 bases that match TRBD1. Germline V gene lookup returns CDR1 SGHKS and CDR2 YYEKEE (reference sequence). CDR3 length: 18 residues. J was trimmed by 0 bases and V by 6 bases; bases with no gene match: 15. In DNA, the CDR3 is TGTGCCAGCACGGCCGGGACAGGGGACCTTAGGAGCTCCTACGAGCAGTACGTC. Residues: CASTAGTGDLRSSYEQYV.

As regards this clonotype: At one of its ends the junction is not consistent with the germline gene, which may arise from a read error. J is TRBJ1-1 and V is TRBV7-7; D unclear. The CDR3 runs to 13 residues. Germline CDR1 and CDR2: SSHAT and FNYEAQ (reference sequence). The CDR3 reads CASSSDSFSEAFF. In nucleotides, the CDR3 is TGTGCTAGCAGCTCCGACTCCTTTTCGGAAGCTTTCTTT.

Only a few counts were recorded for this clonotype. The chain couples TRBV5-1 to TRBJ2-1; D unclear. CDR3 length: 14 residues. The germline V gene encodes CDR1 SGHRS and CDR2 YFSETQ. Trimming removed 4 bases from V and 10 bases from J, with 18 bases in between. CDR3 amino acids: CASSAATLGSEQFF. The CDR3 DNA reads as TGCGCCAGCAGCGCGGCTACTTTAGGATCCGAGCAGTTCTTC.

This clonotype was counted a few times. The rearrangement uses TRBV7-2 and TRBJ1-2; perhaps TRBD1 as D (6 bases). Germline V gene data show CDR1 as SGHTA and CDR2 as FQGNSA. The CDR3 spans 16 residues. Trimming stripped 5 bases from V and 8 bases from J, with 24 bases between. The CDR3 here is CASSPNTQGPAWGYTF. As DNA, the CDR3 is TGTGCCAGCAGCCCCAATACCCAGGGGCCGGCTTGGGGCTACACCTTC.

This clonotype was recorded many times. CDR3: CATSRDPGQKRGIQYF. CDR3 nucleotide sequence: TGTGCCACCAGCAGAGATCCTGGGCAGAAACGGGGCATTCAGTACTTC. This chain joins TRBV15 and TRBJ2-4; tentative D call: TRBD2 (5 bases). The V and J ends lost 0 bases and 9 bases respectively, with 18 bases between them. This CDR3 has 16 residues. The germline gives CDR1 LNHNV, CDR2 YYDKDF (reference sequence).

This clonotype was found many times. The rearrangement uses TRBV7-2 and TRBJ1-1; D unclear. The V end was cut by 2 bases, the J end by 0 bases, with 10 bases between. The CDR3 spans 15 residues. From germline, CDR1 is SGHTA and CDR2 FQGNSA. The CDR3 nucleotides are TGTGCCAGCAGCTTAAACTTTCTCTTGAACACTGAAGCTTTCTTT. It is translated as CASSLNFLLNTEAFF.

This clonotype occurred a few times. The chain has TRBV7-2 and TRBJ1-2, with D hard to call. V lost 3 bases and J 4 bases, leaving 12 bases between the germline ends. The CDR3 spans 14 residues. Germline V gene data show CDR1 as SGHTA and CDR2 as FQGNSA. CDR3 amino acids: CASSFRQASYGYTF. CDR3 bases: TGTGCCAGCAGCTTTAGGCAGGCAAGCTATGGCTACACCTTC.

This chain connects TRBV12-3 or TRBV12-4 to TRBJ2-1; a weak D match, TRBD2 (6 bases). This CDR3 has 14 residues. The V end was cut by 9 bases, the J end by 3 bases, with 15 bases between. The CDR3 loop is CASYRRGSYNEQFF. CDR3 DNA: TGTGCCAGTTACCGACGGGGGAGCTACAATGAGCAGTTCTTC.